Following are 25 T cell receptor beta chains from one sample sequenced in a study of blood T cell repertoires in COVID-19. Sequenced by immunoSEQ multiplex PCR; TCRdb stores in-frame clones only, minus some. Seen here are fewer than 350,000 clones, around 88% observed once, and the top ten hold approximately 1.6%. Sequenced input: peripheral blood. These receptors came from a woman aged 25 to 45 with COVID-19, enrolled during active disease.

This clone was detected only a few times. The CDR3 DNA is TGTGCCAGCAGCCCCTTCGGGGCCCAGGGGGGTACTGAAGCTTTCTTT. It is translated as CASSPFGAQGGTEAFF. The J gene is TRBJ1-1, the V gene TRBV3-1 (or the pseudogene TRBV3-2); 7 bases agree with TRBD1. The CDR3 runs 16 residues. CDR1 and CDR2 from the germline V gene are LGHDT and YNNKEL (reference sequence). V lost 4 bases and J lost 5; bases outside the gene matches: 13.

This chain links TRBV2 with TRBJ2-3; 9 bases are a match to TRBD2. CDR3 size: 16 residues. In germline, CDR1 is SNHLY, CDR2 FYNNEI. V was pared by 4 bases and J by 3 bases, with 8 bases of the junction left unmatched. As DNA, the CDR3 is TGTGCCAGCAGTGCGACACCGGGACTAGCTACAGATACGCAGTATTTT. Encoded protein: CASSATPGLATDTQYF.

The V and J genes are TRBV12-2 and TRBJ1-1; the D segment call TRBD1 is taken from the table without a DNA check. TRBV12-2 is an annotated pseudogene. CDR3 length: 16 residues. CDR3 DNA sequence: TGTGCAAGTCGCCCCACAGGTGGGGTCGTCGGCACTGAAGCTTTCTTT. Its translation is CASRPTGGVVGTEAFF.

The chain is built from TRBV30 and TRBJ2-1; weak D call: TRBD1 (6 bases). The CDR3 runs to 12 residues. Germline V gene data show CDR1 as GTSNPN and CDR2 as SVGIG (reference sequence). Trimming stripped 3 bases from V and 3 bases from J, with 6 bases between. The CDR3 DNA sequence: TGTGCCTGGAGGGACAGCTACAATGAGCAGTTCTTC. This gives the protein CAWRDSYNEQFF.

V and J are TRBV7-2 and TRBJ2-5, with 8 bases that match TRBD2. With V trimmed by 7 bases and J by 3 bases, 4 bases remained unmatched. There are 13 residues in the CDR3. Germline values: CDR1 SGHTA, CDR2 FQGNSA. The CDR3 DNA sequence: TGTGCCAGCACCCGGACTAGCAAAGAGACCCAGTACTTC. The encoded protein is CASTRTSKETQYF.

This chain uses TRBV2 with TRBJ2-7; TRBD2 matches 8 bases. This CDR3 contains 16 residues. Germline values: CDR1 SNHLY, CDR2 FYNNEI. V lost 3 bases, J lost 3 bases, and 10 bases stayed unmatched. The chain's CDR3 is CASSESGGLTGYEQYV. CDR3 coding DNA: TGTGCCAGCAGTGAGAGCGGGGGCCTTACGGGCTACGAGCAGTACGTC.

This chain connects TRBV18 to TRBJ2-2; no firm D call. CDR1 KGHSH and CDR2 LQKENI come from the germline V gene. The length of the CDR3 is 14 residues. V was pared by 6 bases and J by 6 bases, with 14 bases between. DNA for the CDR3: TGTGCCAGCTCGTACCTGGTCAGGCCCGGGGAGCTGTTTTTT. Its protein is CASSYLVRPGELFF. Full variable domain (missing parts from reference TRBV18 and TRBJ2-2): NAGVMQNPRHLVRRRGQEARLRCSPMKGHSHVYWYRQLPEEGLKFMVYLQKENIIDESGMPKERFSAEFPKEGPSILRIQQVVRGDSAAYFCASSYLVRPGELFFGEGSRLTVL.

This chain connects TRBV3-1 (or the pseudogene TRBV3-2) to TRBJ1-2, with TRBD1 matching 10 bases. Germline assignment: CDR1 LGHDT and CDR2 YNNKEL (reference sequence). Trimming cost V 1 base and J 8 bases; bases outside gene matches: 7. The CDR3 loop spans 15 amino acids. The CDR3 loop is CASSQARQGAQGYTF. CDR3 DNA sequence: TGTGCCAGCAGCCAAGCGCGACAGGGGGCGCAAGGCTACACCTTC.

This clone was detected only once. This chain joins TRBV7-9 and TRBJ2-7, with TRBD2 matching 7 bases. Germline V lookup: CDR1 SEHNR, CDR2 FQNEAQ (reference sequence). The V and J ends lost 4 bases and 1 base, in that order; junction bases with no gene match: 1. This CDR3 comprises 13 residues. CDR3 sequence: CASSYSGSYEQYF. CDR3 sequence (DNA): TGTGCCAGCAGCTATAGCGGGTCCTACGAGCAGTACTTC.

The count of this clone is one. The gene calls are TRBV3-1 (or the pseudogene TRBV3-2) and TRBJ2-5; 10 bases agree with TRBD2. The V gene end was trimmed by 6 bases and the J gene end by 4 bases; junction bases not matched to a gene: 5. The CDR3 is 14 residues long. Germline values: CDR1 LGHDT, CDR2 YNNKEL (reference sequence). CDR3 in DNA: TGTGCCAGCAGTCGAGGGACTAGCGCAGAGACCCAGTACTTC. It translates to CASSRGTSAETQYF.

The gene calls are TRBV6-2 or TRBV6-3 and TRBJ2-5; possibly TRBD2 for D (6 bases). The CDR3 covers 14 residues. Germline-derived CDR1 and CDR2 are MNHEY and SVGEGT. Trimming stripped 2 bases from V and 5 bases from J, with 12 bases between. Here the CDR3 reads CASSYPGLTETQYF. The CDR3, as DNA: TGTGCCAGCAGTTACCCAGGACTAACGGAGACCCAGTACTTC.

The chain couples TRBV10-3 to TRBJ2-7, with 7 nucleotides matching TRBD1. The CDR3 extends over 15 amino acids. Germline lookup yields CDR1 ENHRY and CDR2 SYGVKD. Trimming took 6 bases from V and 2 from J; bases not matched to a gene: 10. This CDR3 reads CAISMGQMRPYEQYF. The CDR3 DNA is TGTGCCATCAGCATGGGACAGATGCGCCCCTACGAGCAGTACTTC.

The V gene is TRBV28, the J gene TRBJ1-2; 8 nucleotides line up with TRBD1. Germline trimming cut 5 bases from V and 3 bases from J; bases unmatched to any gene: 8. The length of the CDR3 is 15 residues. The germline V gene has CDR1 MDHEN and CDR2 SYDVKM. The CDR3 protein is CASSTGQAGYYGYTF. CDR3 coding DNA: TGTGCCAGCAGTACGGGACAGGCCGGATACTATGGCTACACCTTC.

The J gene is TRBJ2-2, the V gene TRBV27; 11 bases match TRBD2. The germline gives CDR1 MNHEY, CDR2 SMNVEV (reference sequence). The CDR3 has 16 residues. V shed 4 bases, J shed 4 bases, and the junction held 5 bases outside the gene matches. The CDR3 nucleotides read TGTGCCAGCAGTTCCCTACTAGCGGGGGTCACCGGGGAGCTGTTTTTT. Protein product: CASSSLLAGVTGELFF.

The rearrangement joins TRBV6-1 to TRBJ2-5; D may be TRBD1 (6 bases). The length of the CDR3 is 13 residues. The germline CDR1 and CDR2 sequences are MNHNS and SASEGT. The germline V and J ends were trimmed by 3 bases and 9 bases, with 14 bases remaining between them. The CDR3 is CASSEDSWGPQYF. The DNA of the CDR3 is TGTGCCAGCAGTGAGGACAGTTGGGGCCCCCAGTACTTC.

The rearrangement joins TRBV4-1 to TRBJ1-4, with 7 bases matching TRBD1. The V and J ends lost 5 bases and 8 bases, in that order; junction bases with no gene match: 11. Germline values: CDR1 MGHRA, CDR2 YSYEKL. The CDR3 consists of 15 residues. The CDR3 DNA reads TGCGCCAGCAGCAAGGCCGGGACAGAGAACGAAAAACTGTTTTTT. Amino acids: CASSKAGTENEKLFF.

V is TRBV29-1 and J is TRBJ1-2; no clear D gene. V was pared by 4 bases and J by 5 bases, with 14 bases between. CDR1 is SQVTM, CDR2 ANQGSEA, per germline. The CDR3 runs 13 residues. Written as DNA, the CDR3 is TGCAGCGTTGGCTGGGGAGGACTTTATGGCTACACCTTC. It translates to CSVGWGGLYGYTF.

V gene TRBV12-3 or TRBV12-4 combines with J gene TRBJ1-2, with a possible D match to TRBD1 (5 bases). Trimming took 6 bases from V and 1 from J, leaving 9 bases between them. The CDR3 has 13 residues. Written as DNA, the CDR3 is TGTGCCAGCAGCACCGACAGTAACTATGGCTACACCTTC. Translation: CASSTDSNYGYTF.

The rearrangement uses TRBV7-9 and TRBJ1-6, with TRBD1 identical over 7 bases. Per the germline V gene, CDR1 is SEHNR and CDR2 is FQNEAQ (reference sequence). This CDR3 region has 14 residues. V was clipped by 5 bases and J by 7 bases; unmatched bases: 5. CDR3 sequence: CASSLTGMNSPLHF. The CDR3 DNA reads as TGTGCCAGCAGCCTGACAGGGATGAATTCACCCCTCCACTTT.

This rearrangement joins TRBV6-5 to TRBJ1-4; D is possibly TRBD1 (5 bases). The CDR3 is 15 amino acids. V was pared by 4 bases and J by 4 bases, with 13 bases between. Germline CDR1 reads MNHEY; CDR2 reads SVGAGI. As DNA, the CDR3 is TGTGCCAGCAGTTCCCCGACAGCAAGTAATGAAAAACTGTTTTTT. This translates into CASSSPTASNEKLFF.

CDR3 bases: TGCGCCAGCAGCTTGGGGGCAGGGTTGGATAATTCACCCCTCCACTTT. As protein: CASSLGAGLDNSPLHF. The gene calls are TRBV5-1 and TRBJ1-6, with a weak D call TRBD1 (5 bases). The germline V gene encodes CDR1 SGHRS and CDR2 YFSETQ. V was trimmed by 0 bases and J by 5 bases, leaving 12 bases between them. This CDR3 comprises 16 residues. The variable domain in full, completed from reference TRBV5-1 and TRBJ1-6, reads KAGVTQTPRYLIKTRGQQVTLSCSPISGHRSVSWYQQTPGQGLQFLFEYFSETQRNKGNFPGRFSGRQFSNSRSEMNVSTLELGDSALYLCASSLGAGLDNSPLHFGNGTRLTVT.

The genes are TRBV5-1 and TRBJ2-1, with D possibly being TRBD1 (6 bases). CDR3 length: 13 amino acids. Deletions cut 3 bases from V and 8 bases from J, with 12 bases between. CDR1 SGHRS and CDR2 YFSETQ come from the germline V gene. The CDR3 nucleotides are TGCGCCAGCAGCTCAACAGGGAAATATGAGCAGTTCTTC. Translating it yields CASSSTGKYEQFF.

The chain joins TRBV19 to TRBJ2-3; 8 bases agree with TRBD1. With V trimmed by 6 bases and J by 4 bases, 9 bases remained unmatched. The CDR3 is made up of 15 amino acids. Germline CDR1 is LNHDA and CDR2 is SQIVND (reference sequence). This CDR3 is CASRGAGGASDTQYF. CDR3 in DNA: TGTGCCAGTAGAGGGGCAGGGGGCGCTTCAGATACGCAGTATTTT.

The chain has TRBV7-6 and TRBJ2-5, with D possibly matching TRBD1 (6 bases). V was pared by 5 bases and J by 0 bases, with 22 bases between. Germline V gene sequence: CDR1 SGHVS, CDR2 FNYEAQ. The CDR3 runs 18 residues. CDR3 DNA sequence: TGTGCCAGCAGCCCCGGCACAGGGTGGGCCAAAAACCAAGAGACCCAGTACTTC. Its translation is CASSPGTGWAKNQETQYF.

V usage is TRBV27 and J usage is TRBJ1-4; tentative D call: TRBD1 (5 bases). The V end lost 6 bases, the J end lost 8 bases, and 13 bases lay between the germline ends. This CDR3 spans 13 amino acids. The germline V gene has CDR1 MNHEY and CDR2 SMNVEV (reference sequence). CDR3 in amino acids: CASRSTGVEKLFF. The CDR3 DNA reads as TGTGCCAGCAGGTCCACAGGTGTCGAAAAACTGTTTTTT.